The 30 T cell receptor beta chains below all came from one sample that was sequenced in a study of blood T cell repertoires in COVID-19 (dated by TCRdb to the early 2020s). Receptor amplification or capture employed the immunoSEQ multiplex PCR assay. Not all clones reach the TCRdb copy of this immuneACCESS table, which keeps in-frame sequences only. Checked studies attribute under half of the gap to unresolved V genes and leave the rest unexplained. The sample table records about 95,000 clones; roughly 76% of these occur just once. Jointly, the top ten make up under 5% of the sample. Sequenced input: peripheral blood. All receptors derive from a man older than 75 with COVID-19, enrolled during active disease.

V and J are TRBV9 and TRBJ2-3; 10 bases are shared with TRBD2. Germline lookup yields CDR1 SGDLS and CDR2 YYNGEE. The CDR3 sequence is 17 residues long. The V segment lost 0 bases and the J segment 0 bases; nucleotides outside the gene matches: 4. CDR3 in DNA: TGTGCCAGCAGCGTAGTTGTAGCGGGGGGAAGCACAGATACGCAGTATTTT. It codes for CASSVVVAGGSTDTQYF.

This chain links TRBV20-1 with TRBJ2-3; D is unresolved. This CDR3 spans 11 amino acids. Germline V gene sequence: CDR1 DFQATT, CDR2 SNEGSKA (reference sequence). The V end lost 3 bases, the J end lost 10 bases, and 11 bases lay between the germline ends. The CDR3 coding sequence is TGCAGTGCTAGTGGGCTAGGTGCGCAGTATTTT. Translating gives CSASGLGAQYF.

The J gene is TRBJ2-2, the V gene TRBV7-3; TRBD1 matches at 9 bases. Germline lookup yields CDR1 SGHTA and CDR2 FQGTGA. The CDR3 totals 16 residues. J gave up 5 bases and V 2 bases, and 6 bases lay outside the gene matches. The CDR3 DNA sequence: TGTGCCAGCAGCTTACTTCCTGGACAGGGGACCGGGGAGCTGTTTTTT. Protein product: CASSLLPGQGTGELFF.

This clone was seen only once. The chain joins TRBV7-9 to TRBJ2-3; 9 positions match TRBD2. The CDR3 sequence is 15 residues long. From germline, CDR1 is SEHNR and CDR2 FQNEAQ (reference sequence). The junction had 8 bases not matched to a gene; V was cut back by 5 bases and J by 5 bases. The CDR3 sequence: CASSGSSGARDTQYF. The CDR3 DNA reads TGTGCCAGCAGCGGTTCTAGCGGGGCGCGAGATACGCAGTATTTT.

The chain recombines TRBV9 with TRBJ1-4; no firm D call. CDR1 is SGDLS and CDR2 is YYNGEE in the germline V gene. The CDR3 has 13 residues. Trimming took 3 bases from V and 8 from J, leaving 11 bases between them. The CDR3 loop reads CASSAEVGEKLFF. The CDR3 region has the DNA TGTGCCAGCAGCGCGGAGGTCGGGGAAAAACTGTTTTTT.

The chain employs TRBV2 and TRBJ2-2, with 12 bases fitting TRBD2. The J segment lost 5 bases and the V segment lost 2 bases, leaving 15 bases of the junction unmatched. CDR1 and CDR2 from the germline V gene are SNHLY and FYNNEI. The CDR3 extends over 20 amino acids. The CDR3 sequence: CASSEPHARLAGEGTGELFF. CDR3 sequence (DNA): TGTGCCAGCAGTGAACCCCATGCCAGACTAGCGGGAGAGGGGACCGGGGAGCTGTTTTTT.

The chain has TRBV19 and TRBJ1-2, with 8 bases fitting TRBD1. V shed 8 bases and J 3 bases; nucleotides not matched to a gene: 5. Germline CDR1 LNHDA, CDR2 SQIVND (reference sequence). This CDR3 contains 13 residues. CDR3 residues: CASLGQEDYGYTF. In nucleotides, the CDR3 is TGTGCCAGTTTGGGACAGGAAGACTATGGCTACACCTTC.

This clone has a single count. The J gene is TRBJ2-1, the V gene TRBV5-1; 7 nucleotides agree with TRBD2. The CDR3 runs to 15 residues. Germline assignment: CDR1 SGHRS and CDR2 YFSETQ. The J segment lost 6 bases and the V segment lost 3 bases, leaving 9 bases of the junction unmatched. The CDR3 here is CASSWTSSGGNEQFF. As DNA, the CDR3 is TGCGCCAGCAGCTGGACGTCTAGCGGCGGCAATGAGCAGTTCTTC.

This chain uses TRBV6-5 with TRBJ2-1; D is undetermined. The germline CDR1 and CDR2 sequences are MNHEY and SVGAGI. Between the trimmed V and J ends, which lost 2 bases and 4 bases, there was a span of 12 bases. There are 15 residues in the CDR3. The CDR3 region has the DNA TGTGCCAGCAGTTACCAATTAGACAATTACAATGAGCAGTTCTTC. This codes for CASSYQLDNYNEQFF.

The V and J genes are TRBV19 and TRBJ2-7; 9 bases match TRBD1. The J segment lost 3 bases and the V segment lost 6 bases, leaving 9 bases of the junction unmatched. Per the germline V gene, CDR1 is LNHDA and CDR2 is SQIVND (reference sequence). This CDR3 region has 15 residues. This CDR3 reads CASSTGTGWSYEQYF. CDR3 bases: TGTGCCAGTAGCACGGGGACAGGGTGGAGCTACGAGCAGTACTTC.

The rearrangement joins TRBV27 to TRBJ1-1, with a tentative D call TRBD1 (6 bases). CDR1 and CDR2 from the germline V gene are MNHEY and SMNVEV (reference sequence). The ends were cut back, 2 bases at V and 10 bases at J, with 17 bases in the middle. CDR3 length: 14 residues. CDR3 bases: TGTGCCAGCAGTTTACTAAGGGGCCCACAGGGAGCTTTCTTT. This translates into CASSLLRGPQGAFF.

The CDR3 here is CASSSARRGTYEQYF. CDR3 DNA sequence: TGTGCCAGCTCCTCGGCCCGCCGGGGGACCTACGAGCAGTACTTC. This rearrangement joins TRBV5-6 to TRBJ2-7, with D maybe TRBD2 (6 bases). The CDR3 runs to 15 residues. Per germline, CDR1 SGHDT and CDR2 YYEEEE. With 7 bases removed from V and 2 bases from J, the gap between germline ends came to 19 bases.

The V call is TRBV7-9, the J call TRBJ2-2, with D maybe TRBD2 (5 bases). Germline-derived CDR1 and CDR2 are SEHNR and FQNEAQ (reference sequence). V was cut by 1 base and J by 1 base, with 13 bases left in between. The length of the CDR3 is 17 residues. The CDR3 spells CASSLELSSGNTGELFF. Here the CDR3 DNA reads TGTGCCAGCAGCTTAGAGCTGTCGAGCGGGAACACCGGGGAGCTGTTTTTT.

CDR3 in DNA: TGTGCCAGCAGAGACCGGACAGGGGGCTCCTACGAGCAGTACTTC. This encodes CASRDRTGGSYEQYF. V and J are TRBV27 and TRBJ2-7, with 10 bases aligning to TRBD1. V shed 6 bases and J 0 bases; nucleotides not matched to a gene: 5. The CDR3 has 15 amino acids. Per the germline V gene, CDR1 is MNHEY and CDR2 is SMNVEV (reference sequence).

The chain couples TRBV30 to TRBJ1-5; no definite D call. Germline loops: CDR1 GTSNPN, CDR2 SVGIG (reference sequence). This CDR3 contains 15 residues. Trimming removed 0 bases from V and 0 bases from J, with 9 bases in between. DNA of the CDR3: TGTGCCTGGAGTGTATTGGGCTCTAGCAATCAGCCCCAGCATTTT. This encodes CAWSVLGSSNQPQHF.

This chain links TRBV13 with TRBJ1-1; 7 bases align to TRBD1. V dropped 3 bases and J dropped 2; count of bases not matched to a gene: 3. Germline-derived CDR1 and CDR2 are PRHDT and FYEKMQ (reference sequence). This CDR3 is 14 amino acids long. CDR3 residues: CASSLNRGNTEAFF. CDR3 DNA: TGTGCCAGCAGCTTGAACAGGGGTAACACTGAAGCTTTCTTT.

This clone was seen a few times. The CDR3 nucleotides are TGTGCCAGCAGCTTAGGACAGATCTTGGAGCAGTACTTC. Translating it yields CASSLGQILEQYF. The rearrangement uses TRBV7-8 and TRBJ2-7, with D possibly being TRBD1 (5 bases). The CDR3 spans 13 residues. The V gene's germline CDR1 is SGHVS and CDR2 FQNEAQ. The ends were cut back, 1 base at V and 7 bases at J, with 11 bases in the middle.

The chain uses TRBV7-8 and TRBJ1-5, with D tentatively TRBD1 (5 bases). The V gene lost 1 base and the J gene lost 6 bases, with 13 bases spanning the gap. Germline-derived CDR1 and CDR2 are SGHVS and FQNEAQ. The CDR3 length is 15 residues. The CDR3 region is CASSLDLTVGQPQHF. For the CDR3, the DNA is TGTGCCAGCAGCTTAGACCTGACAGTCGGTCAGCCCCAGCATTTT.

In its sample, this clone was seen once. The genes are TRBV5-1 and TRBJ1-5; D uncertain. Trimming shortened V by 5 bases and J by 3 bases, and 9 bases separated the two germline ends. This CDR3 has 13 amino acids. Germline V gene lookup returns CDR1 SGHRS and CDR2 YFSETQ. CDR3 protein: CASSSGDNQPQHF. In DNA form, the CDR3 reads TGCGCCAGCAGTAGTGGTGACAATCAGCCCCAGCATTTT.

V gene TRBV27 combines with J gene TRBJ2-3; 9 bases agree with TRBD2. Germline trimming cut 7 bases from V and 4 bases from J; bases unmatched to any gene: 6. The CDR3 consists of 14 residues. The V gene's germline CDR1 is MNHEY and CDR2 SMNVEV (reference sequence). CDR3 protein: CASKGGRAADTQYF. CDR3 DNA sequence: TGTGCCAGCAAGGGCGGGAGGGCCGCAGATACGCAGTATTTT.

The V and J genes are TRBV6-4 and TRBJ1-1; 8 bases match TRBD1. Looked up from germline, CDR1 is MRHNA and CDR2 is SNTAGT. The V gene end was trimmed by 0 bases and the J gene end by 1 base; junction bases not matched to a gene: 7. The CDR3 extends over 17 amino acids. The CDR3 sequence: CASSDSGMTGENTEAFF. For the CDR3, the DNA is TGTGCCAGCAGTGACTCGGGGATGACAGGGGAGAACACTGAAGCTTTCTTT.

Here the CDR3 reads CASSPYETNTGELFF. In DNA form, the CDR3 reads TGCGCCAGCAGCCCCTACGAGACTAACACCGGGGAGCTGTTTTTT. The V and J genes are TRBV4-1 and TRBJ2-2; D remains ambiguous. V lost 4 bases, J lost 2 bases, and 11 bases lay in between. Germline V gene data show CDR1 as MGHRA and CDR2 as YSYEKL. The CDR3 is 15 residues long.

The chain carries TRBV30 and TRBJ1-2; the match to TRBD1 covers 9 bases. V trimming: 3 bases; J trimming: 7 bases; junction bases outside the gene matches: 18. This CDR3 is built from 17 residues. CDR1 is GTSNPN and CDR2 is SVGIG in the germline V gene (reference sequence). The DNA of the CDR3 is TGTGCCTGGAGCGATAGGACAGGGGTTTTTTTAGGTAGTGGCTACACCTTC. It specifies CAWSDRTGVFLGSGYTF.

V is TRBV19 and J is TRBJ2-5; 8 bases map to TRBD2. This CDR3 contains 17 residues. Trimming removed 3 bases from V and 4 bases from J; junction bases left unmatched: 13. Germline values: CDR1 LNHDA, CDR2 SQIVND (reference sequence). CDR3 nucleotides: TGTGCCAGTAGTATCTCACCGGGAGGGCCAGGAGCAGAGACCCAGTACTTC. Protein: CASSISPGGPGAETQYF.

The rearrangement joins TRBV6-6 to TRBJ1-3, with D unclear. Germline CDR1 MNHNY, CDR2 SVGAGI (reference sequence). The CDR3 has 14 amino acids. The V gene lost 7 bases and the J gene lost 0 bases, with 10 bases spanning the gap. The CDR3 reads CASKVHSSGNTIYF. CDR3 coding DNA: TGTGCCAGCAAAGTCCATAGCTCTGGAAACACCATATATTTT.

The chain recombines TRBV5-4 with TRBJ1-2, with D possibly matching TRBD1 (6 bases). The CDR3 totals 15 residues. CDR1 and CDR2 from the germline V gene are SGHNT and YYREEE (reference sequence). V was shortened by 6 bases and J by 4 bases, with 19 bases between the two germline ends. In DNA form, the CDR3 reads TGTGCCAGCACCACCGGATCGACAGGCTCCTATGGCTACACCTTC. Protein product: CASTTGSTGSYGYTF.

This rearrangement joins TRBV7-9 to TRBJ2-7; D is unresolved. Germline CDR1 SEHNR, CDR2 FQNEAQ (reference sequence). This CDR3 is 15 amino acids long. Trimming took 5 bases from V and 1 from J, leaving 15 bases between them. The CDR3 nucleotides are TGTGCCAGCAGCCGAGGCACCCGTATTTCCTACGAGCAGTACTTC. Translation gives CASSRGTRISYEQYF.

V and J are TRBV2 and TRBJ2-1, with D perhaps TRBD2 (7 bases). The CDR3 covers 15 residues. V lost 0 bases to trimming and J lost 2 bases, with 8 bases between them. Germline V gives CDR1 SNHLY, CDR2 FYNNEI. This CDR3 reads CASSEAGGPYNEQFF. DNA for the CDR3: TGTGCCAGCAGTGAAGCCGGGGGGCCCTACAATGAGCAGTTCTTC.

This clone was recorded many times. V gene TRBV11-2 combines with J gene TRBJ1-4; D remains ambiguous. The CDR3 is 16 residues long. The V gene's germline CDR1 is SGHAT and CDR2 FQNNGV. With 4 bases removed from V and 4 bases from J, the gap between germline ends came to 16 bases. The CDR3, as DNA: TGTGCCAGCAGCTCTGGAATTAGGAGTCTTAATGAAAAACTGTTTTTT. Protein sequence: CASSSGIRSLNEKLFF.

J is TRBJ2-3 and V is TRBV28; the D gene is possibly TRBD2 (5 bases). Trimming removed 4 bases from V and 6 bases from J, with 17 bases in between. The CDR3 consists of 15 residues. The germline V gene has CDR1 MDHEN and CDR2 SYDVKM. The CDR3 nucleotides are TGTGCCAGCAGTTCCCCCCCGCGGACTTTTGATACGCAGTATTTT. Protein product: CASSSPPRTFDTQYF.